Included here is one T cell receptor beta chain sequence, with context. Its antigen is not identified. Methods used by the authors: The study's classifier, a distant-metastasis tool for papillary thyroid cancer, was built using CDR3 differences across clinicopathological groups. TCRdb re-processed the PCR reads through MiXCR. TCRdb, not the authors, supplied the V and J calls. The table shows over 40,000 clones, with 10% to 12% occurring only once. V shed 2 bases, J shed 2 bases, and the junction held 3 bases outside the gene matches. Germline V lookup: CDR1 MGHRA, CDR2 YSYEKL. The CDR3 runs to 16 residues. The data belong to a study of metastatic and nonmetastatic thyroid tumors. On the study more broadly: From malignant and benign thyroid patients, repertoires in blood and in tumor or nodule tissue were compared.

Study-level findings and limits: Compared with benign nodules, malignant thyroid tumors were reported to have significantly higher TCR beta diversity in both blood and tumor.

All patients reached thyroid surgery having received no treatment beforehand. The rearrangement uses TRBV4-1 and TRBJ2-7; 13 bases map to TRBD2. This TCR was recovered from a female donor with papillary thyroid cancer or a benign thyroid nodule (not recorded which). Some clones in this sample may be carry-over from other donors' samples. The sample was blood. The CDR3 reads CASSQTSGRGTYEQYF. CDR3 nucleotide sequence: TGCGCCAGCAGCCAAACTAGCGGGAGGGGGACCTACGAGCAGTACTTC.